Listed here are 7 T cell receptor beta chains from one sample, sequenced in a study of CD8 T cells in Susac syndrome. With random hexamers, 0.5 to 1 ug RNA was reverse transcribed. TCRdb re-derived calls from the immunoSEQ multiplex PCR reads in MiXCR, one entry per CDR3 protein. The data hold 150,000 to 200,000 distinct CDR3 sequences, with around 96% observed a single time. Source material: CD4+ T cells from PBMCs. These receptors originate from a human donor in good health.

This chain uses TRBV5-1 with TRBJ1-1, with no clear D. Germline loops: CDR1 SGHRS, CDR2 YFSETQ. Trimming took off 3 bases at V and 1 base at J, with 13 bases between the two ends. This CDR3 contains 15 residues. The CDR3 sequence: CASSSSRLQNTEAFF. CDR3 sequence (DNA): TGCGCCAGCAGCTCATCCCGTCTGCAGAACACTGAAGCTTTCTTT.

This clonotype was counted once. This chain links TRBV29-1 with TRBJ1-4; D call uncertain. With 3 bases removed from V and 4 bases from J, the gap between germline ends came to 9 bases. In germline, CDR1 is SQVTM, CDR2 ANQGSEA. The CDR3 runs 13 residues. The CDR3, as DNA: TGCAGCGTTGAGTCCGGGAGTAATGAAAAACTGTTTTTT. This gives the protein CSVESGSNEKLFF.

This clonotype was seen once. The chain has TRBV20-1 and TRBJ2-1; maybe TRBD1 (6 bases). The CDR3 has 15 amino acids. Trimming took off 6 bases at V and 8 bases at J, with 23 bases between the two ends. Germline CDR1 and CDR2: DFQATT and SNEGSKA (reference sequence). The CDR3 nucleotides are TGCAGTGCCCCCCAGGGGATCCCCCCCATCGATGAGCAGTTCTTC. The encoded protein is CSAPQGIPPIDEQFF.

The chain recombines TRBV7-3 with TRBJ2-2, with D uncertain. V lost 1 base, J lost 5 bases, and 8 bases lay in between. Per the germline V gene, CDR1 is SGHTA and CDR2 is FQGTGA. The CDR3 sequence is 14 residues long. Here the CDR3 DNA reads TGTGCCAGCAGCTTAAGCCTAGGGACCGGGGAGCTGTTTTTT. Its translation is CASSLSLGTGELFF. Filled out from reference TRBV7-3 and TRBJ2-2, the complete variable domain reads GAGVSQTPSNKVTEKGKYVELRCDPISGHTALYWYRQSLGQGPEFLIYFQGTGAADDSGLPNDRFFAVRPEGSVSTLKIQRTERGDSAVYLCASSLSLGTGELFFGEGSRLTVL.

This chain uses TRBV4-2 with TRBJ1-1; 7 bases match TRBD1. The junction had 10 bases not matched to a gene; V was cut back by 0 bases and J by 0 bases. Looked up from germline, CDR1 is LGHNA and CDR2 is YNFKEQ. The CDR3 sequence is 18 residues long. The CDR3 coding sequence is TGTGCCAGCAGCCAAGATCCACAGGGGTCTTTAATGAACACTGAAGCTTTCTTT. This encodes CASSQDPQGSLMNTEAFF.

This rearrangement joins TRBV6-5 to TRBJ1-2; D gene unclear. Germline CDR1 MNHEY, CDR2 SVGAGI. CDR3 length: 11 amino acids. V was shortened by 2 bases and J by 10 bases, with 8 bases between the two germline ends. DNA of the CDR3: TGTGCCAGCAGTTACGGACCGCTCTACACCTTC. Translated: CASSYGPLYTF.

The genes are TRBV7-2 and TRBJ2-7, with D tentatively TRBD2 (5 bases). The CDR3 has 13 amino acids. Germline CDR1 is SGHTA and CDR2 is FQGNSA. V lost 3 bases and J lost 7, with 13 bases in between. CDR3 region: CASSFTSRGEQYF. For the CDR3, the DNA is TGTGCCAGCAGCTTCACTAGTCGAGGGGAGCAGTACTTC.